This T cell receptor beta chain was retrieved from a study of cytomegalovirus exposure and HLA in healthy donors. Study as a whole: HLA-typed donors were the source of around 87 million unique TCRs, which an early data release held. Study conclusions and caveats: About 87% or about 30% of the time was how often most TCR beta V segments were productive, according to an earlier analysis. Later analysis identified several of the most significant clusters that appeared linked to common viral pathogens. It was taken for granted in presence/absence analyses that sequencing depth across donors was roughly uniform.

CDR1 and CDR2 from the germline V gene are SEHNR and FQNEAQ (reference sequence). V gave up 5 bases and J gave up 4 bases; unmatched junction bases: 3. This CDR3 region has 14 residues. The PCR ran on 60 Vbeta and 13 Jbeta primers. Assay used: immunoSEQ multiplex PCR; TCRdb lists only in-frame clones, some missing. The data contain about 150,000 clones, under 80% of them seen just once; the ten biggest clones take up approximately 2.1%. Comments on this clone: Its target is unknown.

The sequencing input was PBMCs. This clonotype was sampled from a man younger than 45 in good health and CMV-seronegative. The rearrangement joins TRBV7-9 to TRBJ1-5, with TRBD1 matching over 9 bases. The CDR3 DNA reads as TGTGCCAGCAGCCCGGGACAGGGTAATCAGCCCCAGCATTTT. Amino acid sequence: CASSPGQGNQPQHF.